A single sample is the source of the 15 T cell receptor beta chains below, sequenced in a study of cytomegalovirus exposure and HLA in healthy donors. Produced via immunoSEQ multiplex PCR; TCRdb's table is partial and in-frame only. The profile shows roughly 56,000 clones, around nine tenths of them singletons. The sample was PBMCs. The origin of the receptors is a woman aged 25 to 39 in good health and CMV-seronegative.

In this sample, this clone turned up once. Other DNA sequences within the sample encode an identical CDR3. The V call is TRBV7-9, the J call TRBJ2-7; D uncertain. The ends were cut back, 5 bases at V and 0 bases at J, with 5 bases in the middle. Germline loops: CDR1 SEHNR, CDR2 FQNEAQ (reference sequence). The CDR3 runs to 12 residues. DNA of the CDR3: TGTGCCAGCAGCCCTAGCTCCTACGAGCAGTACTTC. It is translated as CASSPSSYEQYF.

This clone appeared a single time. V usage is TRBV9 and J usage is TRBJ2-6, with D unresolved. The ends were cut back, 0 bases at V and 1 base at J, with 8 bases in the middle. This CDR3 contains 16 residues. Germline CDR1 and CDR2: SGDLS and YYNGEE. In DNA, the CDR3 is TGTGCCAGCAGCGTAGATCTGACATCTGGGGCCAACGTCCTGACTTTC. It translates to CASSVDLTSGANVLTF.

The V and J genes are TRBV19 and TRBJ1-1, with D tentatively TRBD1 (5 bases). The germline gives CDR1 LNHDA, CDR2 SQIVND (reference sequence). Trimming shortened V by 7 bases and J by 8 bases, and 14 bases separated the two germline ends. The CDR3 consists of 12 residues. CDR3 DNA sequence: TGTGCCAGTACCTCGGACATCCCAGAAGCTTTCTTT. It specifies CASTSDIPEAFF.

The gene calls are TRBV27 and TRBJ2-3, with 12 bases aligning to TRBD2. The V gene end was trimmed by 7 bases and the J gene end by 2 bases; junction bases not matched to a gene: 10. This CDR3 is built from 17 residues. Germline CDR1 reads MNHEY; CDR2 reads SMNVEV (reference sequence). DNA for the CDR3: TGTGCCAGCAACCCGATGGGACTAGCGGGTAACACAGATACGCAGTATTTT. Its translation is CASNPMGLAGNTDTQYF.

The rearrangement links TRBV15 to TRBJ2-5; no definite D call. The germline V and J ends were trimmed by 2 bases and 9 bases, with 16 bases remaining between them. The CDR3 has 14 amino acids. From germline, CDR1 is LNHNV and CDR2 YYDKDF (reference sequence). DNA for the CDR3: TGTGCCACCAGCAGATCGTCCCCGAGCGACGCCCAGTACTTC. It translates to CATSRSSPSDAQYF.

This sequence joins TRBV2 and TRBJ2-2, with D perhaps matching TRBD1 (5 bases). The germline CDR1 and CDR2 sequences are SNHLY and FYNNEI. The V gene lost 3 bases and the J gene lost 2 bases, with 10 bases spanning the gap. CDR3 length: 15 residues. In DNA form, the CDR3 reads TGTGCCAGCAGTGATCGACAGCTAAACACCGGGGAGCTGTTTTTT. This translates into CASSDRQLNTGELFF. Complete variable domain (other parts from reference TRBV2 and TRBJ2-2): EPEVTQTPSHQVTQMGQEVILRCVPISNHLYFYWYRQILGQKVEFLVSFYNNEISEKSEIFDDQFSVERPDGSNFTLKIRSTKLEDSAMYFCASSDRQLNTGELFFGEGSRLTVL.

The genes are TRBV29-1 and TRBJ2-6; the match to TRBD1 covers 7 bases. V trimming: 4 bases; J trimming: 0 bases; junction bases outside the gene matches: 6. Per the germline V gene, CDR1 is SQVTM and CDR2 is ANQGSEA. This CDR3 is 16 amino acids long. The CDR3 loop reads CSVAGSGGSGANVLTF. In DNA, the CDR3 is TGCAGCGTTGCGGGGTCAGGGGGCTCTGGGGCCAACGTCCTGACTTTC.

This sequence joins TRBV6-5 and TRBJ2-3, with a weak D call TRBD1 (5 bases). The length of the CDR3 is 13 residues. The ends were cut back, 6 bases at V and 6 bases at J, with 13 bases in the middle. In germline, CDR1 is MNHEY, CDR2 SVGAGI. CDR3: CASRVGRWDTQYF. The CDR3 DNA sequence: TGTGCCAGCAGGGTGGGGCGGTGGGATACGCAGTATTTT.

The J gene is TRBJ2-1, the V gene TRBV19, with TRBD2 identical over 9 bases. This CDR3 is 18 amino acids long. Germline V gene sequence: CDR1 LNHDA, CDR2 SQIVND (reference sequence). The V and J ends lost 6 bases and 0 bases, in that order; junction bases with no gene match: 12. CDR3 bases: TGTGCCAGTAGCCGACAGACTAGCGGACCGAGCTCCTACAATGAGCAGTTCTTC. It yields the protein CASSRQTSGPSSYNEQFF.

The chain has TRBV19 and TRBJ2-5, with D perhaps TRBD1 (5 bases). Deletions cut 5 bases from V and 2 bases from J, with 9 bases between. Germline values: CDR1 LNHDA, CDR2 SQIVND (reference sequence). The length of the CDR3 is 13 residues. CDR3 sequence reads: CASSEQEQETQYF. In nucleotides, the CDR3 is TGTGCCAGTAGTGAACAGGAACAAGAGACCCAGTACTTC.

V gene TRBV15 combines with J gene TRBJ2-5; 9 bases line up with TRBD1. This CDR3 has 14 residues. V lost 7 bases to trimming and J lost 3 bases; unmatched junction nucleotides: 6. Looked up from germline, CDR1 is LNHNV and CDR2 is YYDKDF (reference sequence). CDR3 loop: CATTIDRGKETQYF. The CDR3 DNA follows: TGTGCCACCACTATCGACAGGGGGAAAGAGACCCAGTACTTC.

V gene TRBV27 combines with J gene TRBJ2-5; no definite D call. The CDR3 extends over 13 amino acids. Germline lookup yields CDR1 MNHEY and CDR2 SMNVEV (reference sequence). V lost 5 bases and J lost 2, with 9 bases in between. The CDR3 loop reads CASSTVDQETQYF. CDR3 nucleotide sequence: TGTGCCAGCAGTACAGTAGATCAAGAGACCCAGTACTTC.

The chain is built from TRBV30 and TRBJ2-1; D is perhaps TRBD2 (6 bases). The germline V and J ends were trimmed by 2 bases and 7 bases, with 9 bases remaining between them. Germline-derived CDR1 and CDR2 are GTSNPN and SVGIG (reference sequence). This CDR3 is 12 amino acids long. The CDR3 protein is CAWSTRENEQFF. The CDR3, as DNA: TGTGCCTGGAGTACTCGGGAGAATGAGCAGTTCTTC.

This chain uses TRBV7-6 with TRBJ2-5; TRBD1 agrees at 10 bases. Germline V gene sequence: CDR1 SGHVS, CDR2 FNYEAQ. The CDR3 totals 14 residues. Losses at the gene ends were 10 bases for V and 5 bases for J; bases not matched to a gene: 10. This CDR3 reads CATQGPDRGETQYF. The CDR3 bases are TGTGCCACCCAGGGTCCGGACAGGGGGGAGACCCAGTACTTC.

J is TRBJ2-5 and V is TRBV15, with 7 nucleotides matching TRBD1. Germline V gives CDR1 LNHNV, CDR2 YYDKDF (reference sequence). This CDR3 region has 16 residues. V was clipped by 4 bases and J by 0 bases; unmatched bases: 8. CDR3 sequence (DNA): TGTGCCACCAGCATCCTAGACAGGGTAGACCAAGAGACCCAGTACTTC. This gives the protein CATSILDRVDQETQYF.